This entry features one T cell receptor beta chain sequence. Its target is not known. The method was immunoSEQ multiplex PCR; TCRdb's version includes in-frame clones alone and lacks a portion of them. This sample carries 150,000 to 200,000 clones, about nine tenths of them seen once, and the ten largest clones take under 2%. The sample belongs to a study of T cell responses to AZD1222 COVID-19 vaccine. V shed 4 bases, J shed 8 bases, and the junction held 5 bases outside the gene matches. Germline V gene data show CDR1 as SGHTA and CDR2 as FQGTGA. CDR3 length: 13 residues. The study, taken as a whole, reports: Donors were largely white British and mainly female; clonal diversity was possibly underestimated.

Sequences were derived from peripheral blood, sampled 28 days after the second AZD1222 dose. This sequence joins TRBV7-3 and TRBJ1-3, with TRBD1 matching 7 bases. This TCR was recovered from an adult who received the AZD1222 COVID-19 vaccine. As DNA, the CDR3 is TGTGCCAGCAGCTCCCGACAGGGACACACCATATATTTT. As protein: CASSSRQGHTIYF.